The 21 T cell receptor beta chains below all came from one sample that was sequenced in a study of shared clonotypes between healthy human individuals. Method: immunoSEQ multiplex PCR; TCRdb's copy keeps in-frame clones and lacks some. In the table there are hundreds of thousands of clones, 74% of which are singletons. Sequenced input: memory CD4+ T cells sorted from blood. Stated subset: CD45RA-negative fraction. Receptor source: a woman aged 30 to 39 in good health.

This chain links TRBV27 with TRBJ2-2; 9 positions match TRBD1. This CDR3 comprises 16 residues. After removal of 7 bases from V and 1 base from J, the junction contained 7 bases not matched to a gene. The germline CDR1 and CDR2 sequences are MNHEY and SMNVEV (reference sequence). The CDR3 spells CASTLGTGWNTGELFF. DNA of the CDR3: TGTGCCAGCACCCTAGGGACAGGGTGGAACACCGGGGAGCTGTTTTTT.

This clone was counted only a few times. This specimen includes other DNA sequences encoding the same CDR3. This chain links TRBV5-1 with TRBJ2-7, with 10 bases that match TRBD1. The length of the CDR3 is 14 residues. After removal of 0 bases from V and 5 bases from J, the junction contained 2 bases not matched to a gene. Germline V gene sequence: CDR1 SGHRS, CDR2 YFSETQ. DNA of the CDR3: TGCGCCAGCAGCTTGGGGACAGGGGGGGACGAGCAGTACTTC. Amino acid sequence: CASSLGTGGDEQYF.

This chain's CDR3 is CASSLTPGANQPQHF. CDR3 nucleotides: TGTGCCAGTAGCCTAACTCCAGGGGCAAATCAGCCCCAGCATTTT. The chain recombines TRBV19 with TRBJ1-5, with D possibly matching TRBD1 (6 bases). Per the germline V gene, CDR1 is LNHDA and CDR2 is SQIVND (reference sequence). The CDR3 loop spans 15 amino acids. Trimming cost V 6 bases and J 4 bases, with 16 bases left between them.

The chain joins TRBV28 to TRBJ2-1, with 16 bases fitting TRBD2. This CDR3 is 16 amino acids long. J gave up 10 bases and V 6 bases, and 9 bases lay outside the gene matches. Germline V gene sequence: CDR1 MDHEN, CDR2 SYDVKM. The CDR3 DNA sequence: TGTGCCAGCAGACTAGGTGGGACTAGCGGGAGGGCAGAGCAGTTCTTC. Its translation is CASRLGGTSGRAEQFF.

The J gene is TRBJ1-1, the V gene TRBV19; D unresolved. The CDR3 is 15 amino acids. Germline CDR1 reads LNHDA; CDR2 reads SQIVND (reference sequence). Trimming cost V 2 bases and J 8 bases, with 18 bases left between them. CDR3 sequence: CASSIKPETVLEAFF. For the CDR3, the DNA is TGTGCCAGTAGTATAAAACCCGAAACAGTGCTCGAAGCTTTCTTT.

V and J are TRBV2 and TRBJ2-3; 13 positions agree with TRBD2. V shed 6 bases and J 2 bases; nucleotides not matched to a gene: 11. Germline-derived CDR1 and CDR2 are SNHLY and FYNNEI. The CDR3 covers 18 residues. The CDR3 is CASRRGLAGLTITDTQYF. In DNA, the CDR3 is TGTGCCAGCAGGCGGGGACTAGCGGGATTGACGATCACAGATACGCAGTATTTT.

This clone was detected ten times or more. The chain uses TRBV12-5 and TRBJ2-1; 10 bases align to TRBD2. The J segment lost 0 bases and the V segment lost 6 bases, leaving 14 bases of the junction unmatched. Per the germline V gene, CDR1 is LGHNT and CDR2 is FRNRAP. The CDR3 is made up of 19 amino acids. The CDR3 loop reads CASGTGLAMPPTSYNEQFF. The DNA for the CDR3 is TGTGCTAGTGGCACGGGACTAGCGATGCCACCGACCTCCTACAATGAGCAGTTCTTC.

The CDR3, as DNA: TGCGCCAGCAGCCCGCCCTCCGGGACTAGTTTTGCGGCCGGGGAGCTGTTTTTT. It is translated as CASSPPSGTSFAAGELFF. This sequence joins TRBV5-1 and TRBJ2-2; 8 bases map to TRBD2. The junction had 17 bases not matched to a gene; V was cut back by 4 bases and J by 6 bases. Germline V gene data show CDR1 as SGHRS and CDR2 as YFSETQ. The CDR3 is 18 amino acids.

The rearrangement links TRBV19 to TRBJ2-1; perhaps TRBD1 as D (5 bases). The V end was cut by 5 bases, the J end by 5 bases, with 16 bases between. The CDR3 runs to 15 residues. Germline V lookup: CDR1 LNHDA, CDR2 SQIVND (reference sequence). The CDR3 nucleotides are TGTGCCAGTAGTCCCTTCGCCAGGGAAAACAATGAGCAGTTCTTC. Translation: CASSPFARENNEQFF.

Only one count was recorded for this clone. Here the CDR3 DNA reads TGTGCCAGCAGCGTAGCTTATCTAGAGCAGTTCTTC. This translates into CASSVAYLEQFF. The genes are TRBV9 and TRBJ2-1; D remains ambiguous. This CDR3 has 12 amino acids. Trimming pared 0 bases from V and 10 bases from J, leaving 8 bases between. Germline-derived CDR1 and CDR2 are SGDLS and YYNGEE. Drawing the rest from reference TRBV9 and TRBJ2-1, the complete variable domain is DSGVTQTPKHLITATGQRVTLRCSPRSGDLSVYWYQQSLDQGLQFLIQYYNGEERAKGNILERFSAQQFPDLHSELNLSSLELGDSALYFCASSVAYLEQFFGPGTRLTVL.

In DNA form, the CDR3 reads TGTGCCAGCAGTGAAGGACGCACCTTGGAGCAGTACTTC. Its protein product is CASSEGRTLEQYF. This chain joins TRBV6-1 and TRBJ2-5, with D unclear. The CDR3 length is 13 residues. The V and J ends lost 1 base and 11 bases respectively, with 14 bases between them. CDR1 is MNHNS and CDR2 is SASEGT in the germline V gene.

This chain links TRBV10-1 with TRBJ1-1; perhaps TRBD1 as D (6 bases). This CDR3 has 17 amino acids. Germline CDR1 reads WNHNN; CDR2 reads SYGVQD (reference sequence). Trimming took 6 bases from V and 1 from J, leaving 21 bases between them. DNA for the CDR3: TGCGCCAGCAGAGAGATAAAGGGGAAACAGGGGAACACTGAAGCTTTCTTT. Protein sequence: CASREIKGKQGNTEAFF.

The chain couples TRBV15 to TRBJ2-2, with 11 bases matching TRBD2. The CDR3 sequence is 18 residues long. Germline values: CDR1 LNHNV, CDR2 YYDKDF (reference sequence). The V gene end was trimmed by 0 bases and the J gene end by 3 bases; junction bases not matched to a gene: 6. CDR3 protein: CATSREGSGRVDTGELFF. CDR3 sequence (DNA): TGTGCCACCAGCAGAGAAGGTAGCGGGAGGGTTGACACCGGGGAGCTGTTTTTT.

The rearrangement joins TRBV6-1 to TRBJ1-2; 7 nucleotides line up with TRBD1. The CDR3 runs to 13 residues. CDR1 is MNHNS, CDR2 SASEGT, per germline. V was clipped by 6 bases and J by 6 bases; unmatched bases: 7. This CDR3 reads CASRRRQGDGYTF. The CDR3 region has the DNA TGTGCCAGCAGGCGCAGGCAGGGGGATGGCTACACCTTC.

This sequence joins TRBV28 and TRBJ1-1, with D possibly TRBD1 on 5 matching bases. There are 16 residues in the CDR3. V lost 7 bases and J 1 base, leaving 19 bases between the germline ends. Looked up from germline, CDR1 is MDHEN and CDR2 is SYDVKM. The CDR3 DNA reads TGTGCCAGCACCAACCCGGAGGGCAGGGAGAACACTGAAGCTTTCTTT. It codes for CASTNPEGRENTEAFF.

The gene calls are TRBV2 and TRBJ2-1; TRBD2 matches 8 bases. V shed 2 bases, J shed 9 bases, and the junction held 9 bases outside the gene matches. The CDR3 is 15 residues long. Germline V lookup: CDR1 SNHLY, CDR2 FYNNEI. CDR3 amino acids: CASSENREGRGEQFF. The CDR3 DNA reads TGTGCCAGCAGTGAAAACCGGGAGGGCCGCGGTGAGCAGTTCTTC.

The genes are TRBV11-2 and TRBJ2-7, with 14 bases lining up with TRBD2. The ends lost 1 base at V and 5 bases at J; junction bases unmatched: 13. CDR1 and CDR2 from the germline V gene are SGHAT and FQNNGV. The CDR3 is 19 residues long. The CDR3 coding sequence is TGTGCCAGCAGCTTAGTGTTTTTGGGACTAGCGGGAGCGGACGACGAGCAGTACTTC. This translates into CASSLVFLGLAGADDEQYF.

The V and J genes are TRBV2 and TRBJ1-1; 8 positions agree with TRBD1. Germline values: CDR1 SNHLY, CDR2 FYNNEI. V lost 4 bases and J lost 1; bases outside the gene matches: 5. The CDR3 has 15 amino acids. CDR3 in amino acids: CASSAPGQANTEAFF. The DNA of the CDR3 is TGTGCCAGCAGTGCGCCGGGACAGGCGAACACTGAAGCTTTCTTT.

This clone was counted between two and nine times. The CDR3 sequence is CASRESGTDNQPQHF. The CDR3 DNA sequence: TGTGCCAGCAGGGAGTCCGGGACAGATAATCAGCCCCAGCATTTT. This chain joins TRBV28 and TRBJ1-5; 7 nucleotides line up with TRBD1. This CDR3 has 15 residues. V trimming: 6 bases; J trimming: 4 bases; junction bases outside the gene matches: 9. The germline V gene encodes CDR1 MDHEN and CDR2 SYDVKM.

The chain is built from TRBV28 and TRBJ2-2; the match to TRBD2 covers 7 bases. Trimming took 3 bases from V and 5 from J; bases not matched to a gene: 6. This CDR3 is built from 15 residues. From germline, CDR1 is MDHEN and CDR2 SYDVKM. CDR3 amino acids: CASSFLAGYTGELFF. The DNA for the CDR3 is TGTGCCAGCAGTTTTTTAGCGGGCTATACCGGGGAGCTGTTTTTT.

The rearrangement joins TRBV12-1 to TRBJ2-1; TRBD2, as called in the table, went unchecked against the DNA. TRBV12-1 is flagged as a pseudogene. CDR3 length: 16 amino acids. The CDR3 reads CASKFQSGVVYNEQFF. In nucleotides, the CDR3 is TGTGCCAGCAAGTTCCAAAGCGGGGTAGTCTACAATGAGCAGTTCTTC.